This T cell receptor (beta chain) was recovered during a study of blood T cell repertoires in COVID-19. About the study: Whether acute or convalescent, the COVID-19 samples came from the United States, Italy and Spain. Sample material is recorded as cDNA or gDNA derived from T cells, B-cell-depleted T cells, or PBMCs.

After removal of 5 bases from V and 1 base from J, the junction contained 4 bases not matched to a gene. The germline CDR1 and CDR2 sequences are SEHNR and FQNEAQ (reference sequence). This CDR3 has 15 residues. As processed by the authors: It was from reference gene primer amplification that nucleated cell counts were estimated. Profiling relied on immunoSEQ multiplex PCR, and the TCRdb table lists in-frame clones only, not all of them. V and J calls and clone size are copied from that table; D and trimming were computed from the DNA. Among more than 200,000 clones listed, about 80% were seen once. The genes are TRBV7-9 and TRBJ2-1; 8 nucleotides line up with TRBD2. This clonotype was obtained from a man aged 50-60 years with active or convalescent COVID-19. Specimen: peripheral blood. As DNA, the CDR3 is TGTGCCAGCAGCGCTACTAGCGGTTCCTACAATGAGCAGTTCTTC. The encoded protein is CASSATSGSYNEQFF.